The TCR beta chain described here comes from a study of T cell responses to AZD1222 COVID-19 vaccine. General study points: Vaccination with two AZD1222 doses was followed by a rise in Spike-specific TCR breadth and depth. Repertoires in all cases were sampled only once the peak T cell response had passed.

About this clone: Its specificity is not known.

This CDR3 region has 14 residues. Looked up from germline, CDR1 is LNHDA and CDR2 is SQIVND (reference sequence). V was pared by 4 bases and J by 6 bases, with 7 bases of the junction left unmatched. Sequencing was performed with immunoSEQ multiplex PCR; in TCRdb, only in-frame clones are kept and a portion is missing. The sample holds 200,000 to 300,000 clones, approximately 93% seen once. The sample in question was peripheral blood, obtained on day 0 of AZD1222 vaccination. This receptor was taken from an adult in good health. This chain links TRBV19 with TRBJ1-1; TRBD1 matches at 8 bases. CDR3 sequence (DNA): TGTGCCAGTAGTACGGACAGGGCTTTATCTGAAGCTTTCTTT. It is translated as CASSTDRALSEAFF.